This T cell receptor (beta chain) stems from a study of T cells in Graves' hyperthyroidism and ophthalmopathy. Study-wide background: Peripheral blood sampling occurred at initial diagnosis, before any treatment.

CDR3 length equals 13 residues. Germline V lookup: CDR1 SGHDN, CDR2 FVKESK. Unmatched junction bases numbered 2, after V lost 4 bases and J lost 4 bases. The PBMCs were taken from 10 ml of fresh peripheral blood. TCR beta CDR3 regions were amplified from RNA transcripts. The study used the HTBI primer set for a first-round RT-PCR of the TCR CDR3. MiXCR was run by TCRdb on the multiplex PCR reads, yielding one entry per CDR3 protein. The sample shows roughly 380,000 distinct CDR3 sequences, around 18% of them seen only once. This clonotype was detected ten times or more. What it recognizes is unknown. Broader study findings: The majority of expanded thyroid clonotypes above 0.001 also appeared in blood.

This chain links TRBV14 with TRBJ2-5; 8 bases line up with TRBD2. Sequencing was performed on blood. This receptor was taken from a woman aged 40-49 years with Graves' ophthalmopathy. The CDR3 loop is CASSRTSLETQYF. The CDR3 DNA reads as TGTGCCAGCAGCCGGACTAGCTTAGAGACCCAGTACTTC. Supplemented by reference TRBV14 and TRBJ2-5, the full variable domain reads EAGVTQFPSHSVIEKGQTVTLRCDPISGHDNLYWYRRVMGKEIKFLLHFVKESKQDESGMPNNRFLAERTGGTYSTLKVQPAELEDSGVYFCASSRTSLETQYFGPGTRLLVL.